Listed below are T cell receptor beta chains from one sample, sequenced in a study of T cell repertoires in cytomegalovirus infection. TCRdb reprocessed the reads with MiXCR, giving one entry per CDR3 protein. The table shows approximately 700,000 distinct CDR3 sequences, with roughly 35% occurring only once. Sample: PBMCs. The receptors shown here come from a human donor in good health (CMV status not recorded). Some clones in this sample may be carry-over from other donors' samples. Each CDR3 is given with its conserved first and last residue. The D gene is left open where the match is weak. Expanded clones get a size class; other rows say once, few or many, or leave the size out.

v_call	clone_size	j_call	d_call	cdr3_aa	cdr3_nt
TRBV7-8	many	TRBJ2-2	TRBD1	CASSTTGVAGELFF	TGTGCCAGCAGCACCACAGGGGTGGCCGGGGAGCTGTTTTTT
TRBV19	many	TRBJ2-1	TRBD2	CASSISSGLADSGSYNEQFF	TGTGCCAGTAGTATAAGTTCGGGACTAGCGGACTCCGGCTCCTACAATGAGCAGTTCTTC
TRBV12-3/TRBV12-4	.	TRBJ2-7	TRBD1	CASSPPGQRDYEQYF	TGTGCCAGCAGTCCTCCGGGACAGAGAGACTACGAGCAGTACTTC
TRBV12-3/TRBV12-4	many	TRBJ2-5	.	CASSLAGGLETQYF	TGTGCCAGCAGTTTGGCCGGGGGGCTGGAGACCCAGTACTTC
TRBV29-1	.	TRBJ1-1	.	CSVYRDFLDTEAFF	TGCAGCGTGTACAGGGACTTTCTGGACACTGAAGCTTTCTTT
TRBV7-2	many	TRBJ2-5	.	CASSSNAESQYF	TGTGCCAGCAGCTCCAACGCGGAGAGCCAGTACTTC
TRBV4-1	.	TRBJ1-5	.	CASSQDQTTLGPQHF	TGCGCCAGCAGCCAAGACCAGACGACCCTCGGGCCCCAGCATTTT
TRBV7-8	many	TRBJ1-1	.	CASSLSRGGWNTEAFF	TGTGCCAGCAGCTTAAGCAGGGGAGGGTGGAACACTGAAGCTTTCTTT
TRBV4-1	.	TRBJ1-1	.	CAGRQDGLYTDAFF	TGCGCCGGCCGCCAGGACGGTCTATATACTGACGCTTTCTTT
TRBV11-2	.	TRBJ2-2	TRBD1	CASSPKTGGLNTGELFF	TGTGCCAGCAGCCCTAAGACAGGGGGCTTGAACACCGGGGAGCTGTTTTTT
TRBV28	.	TRBJ2-3	.	CASSSIWSGEEADTQYF	TGTGCCAGCAGTTCTATATGGTCCGGGGAGGAGGCAGATACGCAGTATTTT
TRBV11-2	.	TRBJ2-7	TRBD1	CASSLGTALMDEQYF	TGTGCCAGCAGCTTGGGGACAGCCCTAATGGATGAGCAGTACTTC
TRBV12-3/TRBV12-4	.	TRBJ2-7	.	CASRHSQGRGYEQYF	TGTGCCAGCAGACACTCACAGGGACGCGGCTACGAGCAGTACTTC
TRBV2	.	TRBJ2-1	.	CASRGSQGYTYNEQFF	TGTGCCAGCAGAGGGAGCCAGGGGTATACCTACAATGAGCAGTTCTTC
TRBV12-3/TRBV12-4	.	TRBJ2-7	.	CASSPRGDSSYEQYF	TGTGCCAGCAGTCCGAGGGGGGACAGCTCCTACGAGCAGTACTTC
TRBV5-8	.	TRBJ2-1	.	CASSLSGRTSNEQFF	TGTGCCAGCAGCTTATCGGGACGGACCTCCAATGAGCAGTTCTTC
TRBV7-9	.	TRBJ2-1	.	CASSPRTGGPGYEQFF	TGTGCCAGCAGCCCACGCACCGGGGGGCCGGGTTATGAGCAGTTCTTC
TRBV27	.	TRBJ1-6	.	CASSWGGSPLHF	TGTGCCAGCAGTTGGGGGGGTTCACCCCTCCACTTT
TRBV30	.	TRBJ2-2	.	CAWSVITNTGELFF	TGTGCCTGGAGTGTAATCACAAACACCGGGGAGCTGTTTTTT
TRBV24-1	.	TRBJ2-6	.	CATSSQVPSGANVLTF	TGTGCCACCAGTTCCCAAGTCCCCTCTGGGGCCAACGTCCTGACTTTC
TRBV6-8	.	TRBJ2-1	TRBD2	CASRVAGGPLDNEQFF	TGTGCCAGCAGGGTAGCGGGAGGGCCCCTCGACAATGAGCAGTTCTTC
TRBV2	few	TRBJ2-5	.	CASRGLGGDQETQYF	TGTGCCAGCAGGGGTTTAGGTGGCGATCAAGAGACCCAGTACTTC
TRBV7-8	.	TRBJ2-7	TRBD1	CASSLLDRGPYEQYF	TGTGCCAGCAGCTTGTTGGACAGGGGGCCCTACGAGCAGTACTTC
TRBV19	few	TRBJ1-4	TRBD1	CASSTGTGNEKLFF	TGTGCCAGTAGTACAGGGACAGGGAATGAAAAACTGTTTTTT
TRBV7-9	few	TRBJ1-2	.	CANSSALGANYGYTF	TGTGCCAACAGCTCCGCCCTGGGGGCTAACTATGGCTACACCTTC
TRBV19	.	TRBJ1-1	.	CASKPTHSGAKNTEAFF	TGTGCCAGTAAGCCTACTCATTCAGGGGCAAAGAACACTGAAGCTTTCTTT
TRBV28	few	TRBJ1-3	.	CASSFVRSGNTIYF	TGTGCCAGCAGTTTCGTTCGCTCTGGAAACACCATATATTTT
TRBV5-6	.	TRBJ1-5	TRBD1	CASSAGQNSNQPQHF	TGTGCCAGCAGCGCGGGACAGAATAGCAATCAGCCCCAGCATTTT
TRBV5-1	.	TRBJ1-1	.	CASSPGPSDTEAFF	TGCGCCAGCAGCCCGGGCCCCTCTGACACTGAAGCTTTCTTT
TRBV9	.	TRBJ2-1	TRBD2	CASSVDVSGGVLGEQFF	TGTGCCAGCAGCGTAGATGTTAGCGGGGGTGTACTAGGTGAGCAGTTCTTC
TRBV5-6	.	TRBJ1-1	.	CASSPPYNTEAFF	TGTGCCAGCAGCCCCCCATATAACACTGAAGCTTTCTTT
TRBV24-1	.	TRBJ2-3	TRBD1	CATRDRATTDTQYF	TGTGCCACCAGAGACAGGGCAACCACAGATACGCAGTATTTT
TRBV6-2/TRBV6-3	.	TRBJ2-7	.	CASTNLREQYF	TGTGCCAGCACCAACCTTCGGGAGCAGTACTTC
TRBV4-1	.	TRBJ1-4	.	CTSSQDWASQNEKLFF	TGCACCAGCAGCCAAGATTGGGCCAGCCAAAATGAAAAACTGTTTTTT
TRBV4-2	.	TRBJ1-1	.	CASSQVLVGTEAFF	TGTGCCAGCAGCCAAGTTCTGGTGGGGACTGAAGCTTTCTTT
TRBV2	.	TRBJ2-2	.	CASRTRANTGELFF	TGTGCCAGCAGGACCAGGGCGAACACCGGGGAGCTGTTTTTT
TRBV6-1	.	TRBJ2-5	TRBD2	CASSERLAPTETQYF	TGTGCCAGCAGTGAGCGACTAGCTCCGACTGAGACCCAGTACTTC
TRBV11-2	.	TRBJ2-1	.	CASDLKQRLSYNEQFF	TGTGCCAGCGACTTAAAACAGAGGTTAAGCTACAATGAGCAGTTCTTC
TRBV24-1	.	TRBJ1-5	.	CATSEGVGQPQHF	TGTGCCACCAGTGAAGGAGTCGGACAGCCCCAGCATTTT
TRBV25-1	.	TRBJ1-6	TRBD1	CASTERGLNSPLHF	TGTGCCAGCACCGAAAGGGGGCTTAATTCACCCCTCCACTTT
TRBV19	.	TRBJ2-1	.	CATLSGKSSYNEQFF	TGTGCCACCCTGTCAGGGAAGAGCTCCTACAATGAGCAGTTCTTC